This T cell receptor (beta chain) derives from a study of OX40 agonist ivuxolimab in advanced cancers. Overall study: Checkpoint inhibitors had been given previously to around 38% of patients.

Germline loops: CDR1 SGHVS, CDR2 FQNEAQ. The CDR3 contains 18 residues. The junction had 4 bases not matched to a gene; V was cut back by 5 bases and J by 0 bases. Assay: immunoSEQ multiplex PCR; the TCRdb copy retains only in-frame clones and omits some. The table records tens of thousands of clones, roughly 90% of them present only once. The chain uses TRBV7-8 and TRBJ2-1, with 16 bases lining up with TRBD2. The sample was CD4+ or CD8+ T cells sorted from blood, taken in a trial of the OX40 agonist ivuxolimab. This receptor was taken from an adult with an advanced solid tumor such as melanoma, head and neck, liver or kidney cancer. For the CDR3, the DNA is TGTGCCAGCAGCCCGGGACTAGCGGGGGGGAGCTCCTACAATGAGCAGTTCTTC. This translates into CASSPGLAGGSSYNEQFF.